The 2 T cell receptor beta chains below were found in one sample sequenced in a study of human CD4 T cells and Enterobacteriaceae. The data were produced by immunoSEQ multiplex PCR, yet TCRdb's version contains in-frame clones alone and is incomplete. The table shows 25,000 to 30,000 clones, with around 80% occurring only once. Sorting took every CD4+ cell except CD45RA+CCR7+CD95- naive cells, reaching over 95% purity. Sequenced material: memory CD4+ T cells from blood. All receptors come from a human donor in good health.

In this sample, this clone turned up a few times. The chain recombines TRBV6-5 with TRBJ2-2; TRBD1 matches 9 bases. The J segment lost 6 bases and the V segment lost 2 bases, leaving 7 bases of the junction unmatched. The length of the CDR3 is 16 residues. Per the germline V gene, CDR1 is MNHEY and CDR2 is SVGAGI. The CDR3 loop is CASSYRWTGAAGELFF. In DNA, the CDR3 is TGTGCCAGCAGTTACCGCTGGACAGGGGCGGCCGGGGAGCTGTTTTTT.

CDR3 amino acids: CASSPPGIRGRENGYTF. CDR3 coding DNA: TGTGCCAGCTCACCACCGGGCATCAGGGGGCGGGAAAACGGCTACACCTTC. The V gene is TRBV18, the J gene TRBJ1-2; 8 bases fit TRBD1. This CDR3 contains 17 residues. The V gene end was trimmed by 0 bases and the J gene end by 8 bases; junction bases not matched to a gene: 14. CDR1 is KGHSH, CDR2 LQKENI, per germline. The full variable domain, completed using reference TRBV18 and TRBJ1-2, is NAGVMQNPRHLVRRRGQEARLRCSPMKGHSHVYWYRQLPEEGLKFMVYLQKENIIDESGMPKERFSAEFPKEGPSILRIQQVVRGDSAAYFCASSPPGIRGRENGYTFGSGTRLTVV.